This record covers a single T cell receptor beta chain. The antigen is not known. The source of the sample is a study of response to subunit inactivated influenza vaccine. Overall study findings and caveats: Every seasonal influenza vaccination brings in few new T cells, the authors suggested.

TCRdb re-derived calls from the RT-PCR reads in MiXCR, one entry per CDR3 protein. Of about 170,000 distinct CDR3 sequences in the sample, about an eighth were seen once. Unmatched junction bases numbered 1, after V lost 0 bases and J lost 2 bases. CDR3 size: 15 residues. The V gene's germline CDR1 is SGHRS and CDR2 YFSETQ. This sample was shared with a second study, whose subject was T cells expressing NK-cell markers. This second report adds: Template switching by 5'RACE with UMIs generated the TCR beta cDNA. The TCR beta repertoires originated in sorted CD3+CD56+NKG2C+, CD3+CD56+NKG2C- and CD3+CD56-NKG2C+ T cells. These clonotypes, the leaders elsewhere, also led the CD3+CD56-NKG2C+ fraction in several donors.

The chain uses TRBV5-1 and TRBJ2-1, with 8 bases matching TRBD2. The sequences come from CD8+ T cells sorted from PBMCs, collected 12 days after vaccination. This TCR was recovered from a man in his fifties or sixties who received an inactivated influenza vaccine. In nucleotides, the CDR3 is TGCGCCAGCAGCTTGGAACTAGCGGCCTACAATGAGCAGTTCTTC. It encodes CASSLELAAYNEQFF.